Listed below are T cell receptor beta chains from one sample, sequenced in a study of shared clonotypes between healthy human individuals. Measured with immunoSEQ multiplex PCR; TCRdb has only the in-frame clones, and not every one. Of some 2 million clones listed, around 96% are singletons. Sequencing used naive CD8+ T cells sorted from blood. The receptors derive from a man between 18 and 29 years old in good health. CDR3s include the opening cysteine and the closing phenylalanine or tryptophan. The D gene is left open where the match is weak.

v_call	d_call	j_call	cdr3_nt	cdr3_aa
TRBV29-1	TRBD1	TRBJ2-2	TGCAGCGTTACCGGGACAGGAGCCACCGGGGAGCTGTTTTTT	CSVTGTGATGELFF
TRBV6-5	TRBD2	TRBJ2-7	TGTGCCAGCAGAATGGGGACTAGCAGGTCCCACGAGCAGTACTTC	CASRMGTSRSHEQYF
TRBV4-1	NA	TRBJ1-2	TGCGCCAGCAGCCAGGTCGGACTGGATGGCTACACCTTC	CASSQVGLDGYTF
TRBV19	TRBD1	TRBJ1-5	TGTGCCAGTAGTACTCACATCCAGGGGGTCGGGCAGCCCCAGCATTTT	CASSTHIQGVGQPQHF
TRBV7-6	TRBD2	TRBJ2-1	TGTGCCAGCAGCGAACTAGCGGATACCTACAATGAGCAGTTCTTC	CASSELADTYNEQFF
TRBV7-6	TRBD1	TRBJ2-7	TGTGCCAGCACCCCTTTCAAGGATCGACCAGGGGGTGAGCAGTACTTC	CASTPFKDRPGGEQYF
TRBV6-5	NA	TRBJ1-2	TGTGCCAGCAGTTCGACAGTCCATGGCTACACCTTC	CASSSTVHGYTF
TRBV5-8	NA	TRBJ1-1	TGTGCCAGCAGCAAGACCCGAAGAGGACCTGAAGCTTTCTTT	CASSKTRRGPEAFF
TRBV6-5	NA	TRBJ1-2	TGTGCCAGCAGGACCGTGGATAGTGATTTCTATGGCTACACCTTC	CASRTVDSDFYGYTF
TRBV10-3	NA	TRBJ1-5	TGTGCCATCAGTGAGTTTGGAGATATGGACAATCAGCCCCAGCATTTT	CAISEFGDMDNQPQHF
TRBV4-1	NA	TRBJ1-5	TGCGCCAGCAGCCAAGGCCCTTATCAGCCCCAGCATTTT	CASSQGPYQPQHF
TRBV4-3	NA	TRBJ2-2	TGCGCCAGCAGCCAAGTTCTGGGATCAGCGAGCACCGGGGAGCTGTTTTTT	CASSQVLGSASTGELFF
TRBV6-1	NA	TRBJ1-1	TGTGCCAGCATCGAGACAGCCCCCGGAAAAGCTTTCTTT	CASIETAPGKAFF
TRBV5-4	TRBD2	TRBJ2-1	TGTGCCAGCAGGTTCGCGGGGGGAGGTGATGAGCAGTTCTTC	CASRFAGGGDEQFF
TRBV9	TRBD2	TRBJ2-3	TGTGCCAGCAGCTTTAGCGGGAGCACAGATACGCAGTATTTT	CASSFSGSTDTQYF
TRBV6-6	TRBD2	TRBJ2-7	TGTGCCAGCAGTTACGGGACTAGCAGCTCCTACGAGCAGTACTTC	CASSYGTSSSYEQYF